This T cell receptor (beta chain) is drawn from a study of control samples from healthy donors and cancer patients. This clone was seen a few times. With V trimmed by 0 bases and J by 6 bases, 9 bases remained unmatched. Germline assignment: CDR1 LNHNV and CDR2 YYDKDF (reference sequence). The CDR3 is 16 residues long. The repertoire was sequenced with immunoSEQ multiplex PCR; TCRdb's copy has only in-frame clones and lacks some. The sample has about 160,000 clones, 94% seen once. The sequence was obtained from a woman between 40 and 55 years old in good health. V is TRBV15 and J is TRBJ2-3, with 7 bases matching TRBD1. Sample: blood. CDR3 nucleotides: TGTGCCACCAGCAGAGACCAGGACAGGCTAGGGGATACGCAGTATTTT. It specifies CATSRDQDRLGDTQYF.